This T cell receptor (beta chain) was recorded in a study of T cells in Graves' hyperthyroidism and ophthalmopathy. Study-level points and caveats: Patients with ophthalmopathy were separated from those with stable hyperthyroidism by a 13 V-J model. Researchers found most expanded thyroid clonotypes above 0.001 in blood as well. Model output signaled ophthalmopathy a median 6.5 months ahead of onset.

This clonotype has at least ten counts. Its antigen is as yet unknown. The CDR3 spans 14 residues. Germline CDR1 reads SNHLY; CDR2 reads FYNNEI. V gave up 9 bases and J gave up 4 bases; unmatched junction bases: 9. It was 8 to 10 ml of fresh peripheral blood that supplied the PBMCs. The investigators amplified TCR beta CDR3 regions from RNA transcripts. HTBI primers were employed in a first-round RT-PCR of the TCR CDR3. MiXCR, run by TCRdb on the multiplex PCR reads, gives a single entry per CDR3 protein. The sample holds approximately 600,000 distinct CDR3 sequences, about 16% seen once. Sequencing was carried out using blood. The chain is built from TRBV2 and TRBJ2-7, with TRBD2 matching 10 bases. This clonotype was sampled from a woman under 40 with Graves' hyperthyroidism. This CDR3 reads CASKTGTSVYEQYF. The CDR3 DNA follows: TGTGCCAGTAAAACGGGGACTAGCGTATACGAGCAGTACTTC.